These 29 T cell receptor beta chains were all obtained from the same sample, sequenced in a study of technical replicates of blood from several donors. Method: immunoSEQ multiplex PCR; TCRdb's copy keeps in-frame clones and lacks some. In the table there are fewer than 13,000 clones, roughly 94% of which are singletons. Sequencing was performed on PBMCs. These receptors were taken from a human donor in good health.

This chain connects TRBV11-3 to TRBJ2-1, with 12 bases identical to TRBD2. Trimming at V came to 4 bases and at J to 0 bases, leaving 4 bases not matched to a gene. This CDR3 comprises 17 residues. Germline V gives CDR1 SGHNT, CDR2 YENEEA. This CDR3 is CASSSRTSGNSYNEQFF. The CDR3 DNA sequence: TGTGCCAGCAGCTCCCGGACTAGCGGGAACTCCTACAATGAGCAGTTCTTC.

The CDR3 sequence is CASSEYNGGYGYTF. Here the CDR3 DNA reads TGTGCCAGCAGTGAATATAATGGGGGGTATGGCTACACCTTC. This chain uses TRBV25-1 with TRBJ1-2; a possible D gene is TRBD1 (5 bases). Germline values: CDR1 MGHDK, CDR2 SYGVNS. V dropped 0 bases and J dropped 5 bases, with 10 bases sitting between them. The CDR3 loop spans 14 amino acids.

The chain combines TRBV2 with TRBJ2-2, with TRBD1 as a possible D gene (7 bases). The CDR3 is 14 residues long. CDR1 is SNHLY, CDR2 FYNNEI, per germline. V gave up 7 bases and J gave up 7 bases, with 16 bases separating them. CDR3 sequence: CASNPTGTHGELFF. The CDR3 bases are TGTGCCAGCAATCCGACAGGGACTCACGGGGAGCTGTTTTTT.

This clone was seen only once. The rearrangement joins TRBV5-1 to TRBJ2-5; D perhaps matches TRBD2 (5 bases). V lost 7 bases to trimming and J lost 2 bases, with 18 bases between them. The CDR3 totals 15 residues. The germline V gene encodes CDR1 SGHRS and CDR2 YFSETQ. The CDR3 is CASRPQTTQQETQYF. CDR3 DNA sequence: TGCGCCAGCCGACCCCAGACTACACAACAAGAGACCCAGTACTTC. Filled out from reference TRBV5-1 and TRBJ2-5, the complete variable domain reads KAGVTQTPRYLIKTRGQQVTLSCSPISGHRSVSWYQQTPGQGLQFLFEYFSETQRNKGNFPGRFSGRQFSNSRSEMNVSTLELGDSALYLCASRPQTTQQETQYFGPGTRLLVL.

V is TRBV15 and J is TRBJ2-2, with 9 bases matching TRBD1. Germline loops: CDR1 LNHNV, CDR2 YYDKDF (reference sequence). The junction had 3 bases not matched to a gene; V was cut back by 3 bases and J by 7 bases. There are 14 residues in the CDR3. The CDR3 DNA follows: TGTGCCACCAGCAGGGACAGGGGTTTCGGGGAGCTGTTTTTT. It codes for CATSRDRGFGELFF.

This sequence joins TRBV27 and TRBJ2-7; 7 bases match TRBD1. Trimming removed 3 bases from V and 2 bases from J; junction bases left unmatched: 7. Germline CDR1 and CDR2: MNHEY and SMNVEV (reference sequence). The CDR3 runs to 15 residues. CDR3 loop: CASSFPRDRPYEQYF. DNA of the CDR3: TGTGCCAGCAGTTTCCCACGGGACAGACCCTACGAGCAGTACTTC.

The rearrangement links TRBV10-1 to TRBJ2-3; maybe TRBD2 (6 bases). The CDR3 contains 15 residues. Deletions cut 2 bases from V and 2 bases from J, with 11 bases between. Germline V gives CDR1 WNHNN, CDR2 SYGVQD (reference sequence). This CDR3 reads CASSEVQRVTDTQYF. The CDR3 region has the DNA TGCGCCAGCAGTGAGGTCCAGCGGGTCACAGATACGCAGTATTTT.

The genes are TRBV29-1 and TRBJ1-4, with 7 nucleotides matching TRBD1. The germline V gene has CDR1 SQVTM and CDR2 ANQGSEA. CDR3 length: 13 residues. The trim removed 6 bases at V and 7 bases at J, leaving 8 bases unmatched. The CDR3 nucleotides are TGCAGCGTCGAACAGGGGATCGGTGAAAAACTGTTTTTT. This translates into CSVEQGIGEKLFF.

This chain links TRBV28 with TRBJ1-3; D is undetermined. Per germline, CDR1 MDHEN and CDR2 SYDVKM. V was pared by 8 bases and J by 8 bases, with 10 bases between. The CDR3 is 11 residues long. CDR3 coding DNA: TGTGCCAGCGGCCTGGCCGACACCATATATTTT. It specifies CASGLADTIYF. The whole variable domain, remainder taken from reference TRBV28 and TRBJ1-3, is DVKVTQSSRYLVKRTGEKVFLECVQDMDHENMFWYRQDPGLGLRLIYFSYDVKMKEKGDIPEGYSVSREKKERFSLILESASTNQTSMYLCASGLADTIYFGEGSWLTVV.

The rearrangement uses TRBV27 and TRBJ2-1; 9 positions match TRBD2. Germline trimming cut 5 bases from V and 6 bases from J; bases unmatched to any gene: 11. The CDR3 length is 16 residues. The V gene's germline CDR1 is MNHEY and CDR2 SMNVEV (reference sequence). In DNA, the CDR3 is TGTGCCAGCAGTAAAATCGGGACTAGCAAGTCCAATGAGCAGTTCTTC. Translation gives CASSKIGTSKSNEQFF.

The chain has TRBV10-2 and TRBJ1-1; possible D gene TRBD1, 6 bases. From germline, CDR1 is WSHSY and CDR2 SAAADI. V was clipped by 1 base and J by 0 bases, with 9 bases between them. This CDR3 is 15 amino acids long. Here the CDR3 reads CASSEYGTLNTEAFF. CDR3 bases: TGCGCCAGCAGTGAGTACGGGACACTGAACACTGAAGCTTTCTTT.

The chain combines TRBV18 with TRBJ2-7; no clear D. CDR3 length: 15 residues. Trimming took 3 bases from V and 5 from J, leaving 17 bases between them. The germline V gene has CDR1 KGHSH and CDR2 LQKENI. DNA of the CDR3: TGTGCCAGCTCACCGGTGGGTAGCAGTTCCCACGAGCAGTACTTC. Residues: CASSPVGSSSHEQYF. Drawing the rest from reference TRBV18 and TRBJ2-7, the complete variable domain is NAGVMQNPRHLVRRRGQEARLRCSPMKGHSHVYWYRQLPEEGLKFMVYLQKENIIDESGMPKERFSAEFPKEGPSILRIQQVVRGDSAAYFCASSPVGSSSHEQYFGPGTRLTVT.

The chain links TRBV7-2 to TRBJ2-7, with D possibly being TRBD1 (5 bases). V lost 2 bases and J lost 4, with 12 bases in between. The germline V gene encodes CDR1 SGHTA and CDR2 FQGNSA. The CDR3 is made up of 14 amino acids. Written as DNA, the CDR3 is TGTGCCAGCAGCTTATTGGTAGGGGTGTACGAGCAGTACTTC. This codes for CASSLLVGVYEQYF.

This sequence joins TRBV10-2 and TRBJ2-7; 7 bases are a match to TRBD2. CDR1 and CDR2 (germline): WSHSY, SAAADI. This CDR3 spans 14 amino acids. V lost 7 bases to trimming and J lost 2 bases; unmatched junction nucleotides: 8. This CDR3 is CASTELATAYEQYF. CDR3 coding DNA: TGCGCCAGCACTGAACTAGCGACGGCCTACGAGCAGTACTTC.

The chain joins TRBV7-8 to TRBJ1-5; D remains ambiguous. V lost 0 bases and J 0 bases, leaving 9 bases between the germline ends. Germline CDR1 and CDR2: SGHVS and FQNEAQ. This CDR3 is 16 amino acids long. DNA for the CDR3: TGTGCCAGCAGCTTAGCTCGCGCCCTTAGCAATCAGCCCCAGCATTTT. Translation gives CASSLARALSNQPQHF.

The V call is TRBV5-4, the J call TRBJ1-2; 8 nucleotides align to TRBD1. The CDR3 runs to 15 residues. Germline trimming cut 3 bases from V and 8 bases from J; bases unmatched to any gene: 12. Germline lookup yields CDR1 SGHNT and CDR2 YYREEE (reference sequence). This chain's CDR3 is CASSSPLGTGKGYTF. The CDR3 nucleotides read TGTGCCAGCAGCTCCCCGCTGGGGACAGGAAAAGGCTACACCTTC. Drawing the rest from reference TRBV5-4 and TRBJ1-2, the complete variable domain is ETGVTQSPTHLIKTRGQQVTLRCSSQSGHNTVSWYQQALGQGPQFIFQYYREEENGRGNFPPRFSGLQFPNYSSELNVNALELDDSALYLCASSSPLGTGKGYTFGSGTRLTVV.

This clone showed up just a few times. The chain links TRBV2 to TRBJ2-2; D gene uncertain. This CDR3 has 13 amino acids. The ends were cut back, 5 bases at V and 6 bases at J, with 10 bases in the middle. Per germline, CDR1 SNHLY and CDR2 FYNNEI. The CDR3 nucleotides are TGTGCCAGCAGTCGGGTGAAGCCCGGGGAGCTGTTTTTT. Protein: CASSRVKPGELFF.

The chain combines TRBV30 with TRBJ1-3, with D unresolved. This CDR3 is built from 12 residues. V lost 2 bases and J 5 bases, leaving 7 bases between the germline ends. Germline values: CDR1 GTSNPN, CDR2 SVGIG (reference sequence). In DNA form, the CDR3 reads TGTGCCTGGAGTCAAATTCGAAACACCATATATTTT. Translating it yields CAWSQIRNTIYF.

The chain couples TRBV5-4 to TRBJ2-7; TRBD1 agrees at 9 bases. Germline V gene sequence: CDR1 SGHNT, CDR2 YYREEE (reference sequence). The CDR3 runs 15 residues. V gave up 4 bases and J gave up 4 bases; unmatched junction bases: 9. The DNA of the CDR3 is TGTGCCAGCAGCACCGCCGGGACAGGGACTTACGAGCAGTACTTC. This encodes CASSTAGTGTYEQYF.

This chain joins TRBV5-1 and TRBJ1-5; perhaps TRBD1 as D (5 bases). Germline loops: CDR1 SGHRS, CDR2 YFSETQ. Trimming took off 4 bases at V and 1 base at J, with 15 bases between the two ends. The length of the CDR3 is 16 residues. DNA for the CDR3: TGCGCCAGCAGCATCGACAGCCTCGGCAGCAATCAGCCCCAGCATTTT. This sequence encodes CASSIDSLGSNQPQHF.

This chain uses TRBV30 with TRBJ2-7; possible D gene TRBD2, 5 bases. Germline V CDR1 and CDR2: GTSNPN, SVGIG (reference sequence). The CDR3 is 15 residues long. Between the trimmed V and J ends, which lost 1 base and 2 bases, there was a span of 15 bases. CDR3 in amino acids: CAWSADSRGTYEQYF. The DNA for the CDR3 is TGTGCCTGGAGTGCGGACTCCCGAGGCACCTACGAGCAGTACTTC.

V is TRBV10-1 and J is TRBJ2-3; D not certain. Germline V lookup: CDR1 WNHNN, CDR2 SYGVQD (reference sequence). Between the trimmed V and J ends, which lost 1 base and 3 bases, there was a span of 5 bases. The CDR3 runs to 13 residues. The CDR3 loop reads CASSEFQTDTQYF. For the CDR3, the DNA is TGCGCCAGCAGTGAGTTTCAGACAGATACGCAGTATTTT.

CDR3 in DNA: TGTGCCAGCATCCTAGCGGGATCGAATGAGCAGTTCTTC. Its protein is CASILAGSNEQFF. The V gene is TRBV6-6, the J gene TRBJ2-1, with 9 positions matching TRBD2. Trimming at V came to 7 bases and at J to 7 bases, leaving 5 bases not matched to a gene. The CDR3 has 13 residues. From germline, CDR1 is MNHNY and CDR2 SVGAGI (reference sequence).

The chain carries TRBV19 and TRBJ1-5; the D is unclear. Trimming took 5 bases from V and 7 from J, leaving 9 bases between them. Germline CDR1 and CDR2: LNHDA and SQIVND (reference sequence). The CDR3 is made up of 12 amino acids. This CDR3 is CASSPGSQPQHF. For the CDR3, the DNA is TGTGCCAGTAGTCCGGGGAGCCAGCCCCAGCATTTT.

The chain has TRBV6-5 and TRBJ2-5; TRBD1 agrees at 7 bases. Germline V gene sequence: CDR1 MNHEY, CDR2 SVGAGI. This CDR3 is 14 amino acids long. V shed 4 bases, J shed 14 bases, and the junction held 16 bases outside the gene matches. The chain's CDR3 is CASSLIRGRQPTYF. CDR3 bases: TGTGCCAGCAGTTTGATTAGGGGGCGCCAACCAACCTACTTC.

The gene calls are TRBV4-2 and TRBJ2-7; 9 nucleotides align to TRBD2. Germline V gene lookup returns CDR1 LGHNA and CDR2 YNFKEQ. The CDR3 has 15 residues. J lost 6 bases, V lost 0 bases, and 6 bases had no gene match. Here the CDR3 DNA reads TGTGCCAGCAGCCAAGAGGCTAGCGGGATTCGCGAGCAGTACTTC. This encodes CASSQEASGIREQYF.

The genes are TRBV15 and TRBJ2-3; 7 nucleotides line up with TRBD2. This CDR3 contains 16 residues. From germline, CDR1 is LNHNV and CDR2 YYDKDF (reference sequence). Trimming at V came to 6 bases and at J to 0 bases, leaving 9 bases not matched to a gene. The CDR3 DNA is TGTGCCACCAGGAGGTGGGTTAGCGGGAGCACAGATACGCAGTATTTT. Its translation is CATRRWVSGSTDTQYF.

The chain joins TRBV19 to TRBJ2-7; TRBD1 aligns across 7 bases. V lost 5 bases to trimming and J lost 2 bases; unmatched junction nucleotides: 9. This CDR3 region has 15 residues. CDR1 LNHDA and CDR2 SQIVND come from the germline V gene (reference sequence). CDR3: CASSSPTGPPYEQYF. The CDR3 DNA sequence: TGTGCCAGTAGTTCCCCGACAGGGCCTCCCTACGAGCAGTACTTC.

The chain combines TRBV30 with TRBJ2-3, with 11 bases matching TRBD2. V was clipped by 3 bases and J by 2 bases; unmatched bases: 7. Germline V lookup: CDR1 GTSNPN, CDR2 SVGIG (reference sequence). This CDR3 is 16 amino acids long. CDR3 DNA: TGTGCCTGGAGCGCGGGACTAGCGGATAACACAGATACGCAGTATTTT. Translating gives CAWSAGLADNTDTQYF.